This T cell receptor beta chain was documented in a study of blood T cell repertoires in COVID-19. Study-level background: The origin of the acute and convalescent COVID-19 samples was the United States, Italy and Spain. T cells, B-cell-depleted T cells, or PBMCs supplied cDNA or gDNA.

CDR1 and CDR2 (germline): SQVTM, ANQGSEA. V was clipped by 5 bases and J by 4 bases, with 23 bases between them. This CDR3 has 17 residues. Authors' data handling: Estimation of nucleated cell counts was performed using reference gene primer amplification. Produced via immunoSEQ multiplex PCR; TCRdb's table is partial and in-frame only. Clone size and V and J calls were adopted from that table, with D and trimming inferred from the DNA. The table lists 50,000 to 55,000 clones, around nine tenths of them singletons. This clone was counted a single time. The sequenced sample consisted of peripheral blood. V and J are TRBV29-1 and TRBJ2-2, with D unclear. The sequence was obtained from a man between 50 and 59 years old with active COVID-19. The CDR3 DNA is TGCAGCGTTCGCGGCGCGGTTGGCGAGTCGGGCACCGGGGAGCTGTTTTTT. Its protein is CSVRGAVGESGTGELFF.